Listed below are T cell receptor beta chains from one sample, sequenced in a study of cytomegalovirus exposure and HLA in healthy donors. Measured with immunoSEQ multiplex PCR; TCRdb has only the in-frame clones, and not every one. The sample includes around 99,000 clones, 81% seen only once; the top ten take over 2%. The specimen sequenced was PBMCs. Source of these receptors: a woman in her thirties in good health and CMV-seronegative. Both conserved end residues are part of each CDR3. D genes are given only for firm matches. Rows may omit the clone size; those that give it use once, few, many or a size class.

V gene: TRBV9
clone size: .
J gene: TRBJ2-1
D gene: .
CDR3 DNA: TGTGCCAGCAGCAAGCGAGAGGGATCCTACAATGAGCAGTTCTTC
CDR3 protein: CASSKREGSYNEQFF

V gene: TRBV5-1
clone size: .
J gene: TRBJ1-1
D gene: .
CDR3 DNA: TGCGCCAGCAGCTTGGGGCGGTCGAACACTGAAGCTTTCTTT
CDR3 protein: CASSLGRSNTEAFF

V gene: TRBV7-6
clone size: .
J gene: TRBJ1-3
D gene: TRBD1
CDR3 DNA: TGTGCCAGCAGCTTAGACGACAGGGGGCAGGTTGAGGGAAACACCATATATTTT
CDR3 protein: CASSLDDRGQVEGNTIYF

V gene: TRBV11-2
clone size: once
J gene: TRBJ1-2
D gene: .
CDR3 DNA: TGTGCCAGCAGATCCCAGCCAGGGGCCGACGGGGATGGCTACACCTTC
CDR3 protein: CASRSQPGADGDGYTF

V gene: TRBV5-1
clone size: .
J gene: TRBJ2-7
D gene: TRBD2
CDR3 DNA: TGCGCCAGCAGCCCCGGACTAGCGGTCTATGAGCAGTACTTC
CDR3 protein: CASSPGLAVYEQYF

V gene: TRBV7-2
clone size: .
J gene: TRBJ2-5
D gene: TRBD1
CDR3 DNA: TGTGCCAGCAGCAGAGGCCAGGGGGCTTTTGAGACCCAGTACTTC
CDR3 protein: CASSRGQGAFETQYF

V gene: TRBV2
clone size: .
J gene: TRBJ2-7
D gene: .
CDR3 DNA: TGTGCCAGTAATCCGACTAAGGCCCGGGGCGAGCAGTACTTC
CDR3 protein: CASNPTKARGEQYF

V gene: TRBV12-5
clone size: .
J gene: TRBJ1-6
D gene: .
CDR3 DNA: TGTGCTAGTGGTTTGGATGGCAGGGAGGTATCACCCCTCCACTTT
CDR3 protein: CASGLDGREVSPLHF

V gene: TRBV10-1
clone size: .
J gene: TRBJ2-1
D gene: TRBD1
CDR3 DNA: TGCGCCAGCCCGGGGACAGTTCCCTCCTACAATGAGCAGTTCTTC
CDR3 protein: CASPGTVPSYNEQFF

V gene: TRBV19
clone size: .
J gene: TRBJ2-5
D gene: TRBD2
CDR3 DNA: TGTGCCAGTAGTATTTCTAGCGGACGAGAGACCCAGTACTTC
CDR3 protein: CASSISSGRETQYF

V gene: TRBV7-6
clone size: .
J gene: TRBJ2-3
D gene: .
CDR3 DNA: TGTGCCAGCAGCTCCTTTAGCGGCAGCACAGATACGCAGTATTTT
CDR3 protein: CASSSFSGSTDTQYF

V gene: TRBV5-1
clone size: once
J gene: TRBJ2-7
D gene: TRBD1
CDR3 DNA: TGCGCCAGCAGCCCGCGAACAGGGGAAGGGGGCGAGCAGTACTTC
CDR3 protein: CASSPRTGEGGEQYF

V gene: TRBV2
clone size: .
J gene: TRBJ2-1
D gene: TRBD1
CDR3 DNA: TGTGCCAGCAGTGAAGAGGTGGCGGGACAGGGGCCAACCCAGCAGTTCTTC
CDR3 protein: CASSEEVAGQGPTQQFF

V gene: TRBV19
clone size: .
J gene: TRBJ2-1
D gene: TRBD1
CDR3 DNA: TGTGCCAGTAGTATCCCGACCGGGACAGGGACCTACAATGAGCAGTTCTTC
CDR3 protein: CASSIPTGTGTYNEQFF

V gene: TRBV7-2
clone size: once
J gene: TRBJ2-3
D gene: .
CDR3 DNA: TGTGCCAGCAGCTTGGGCGCGTCCGAAACAGATACGCAGTATTTT
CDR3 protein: CASSLGASETDTQYF

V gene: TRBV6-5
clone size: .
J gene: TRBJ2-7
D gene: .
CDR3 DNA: TGTGCCAGCAGTTCTCCAGGGACCTACGAGCAGTACTTC
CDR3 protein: CASSSPGTYEQYF

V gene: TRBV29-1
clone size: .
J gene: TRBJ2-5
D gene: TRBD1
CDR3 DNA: TGCAGCGTTGAACCGACAGGGGGCTTTGGAGAGACCCAGTACTTC
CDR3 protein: CSVEPTGGFGETQYF

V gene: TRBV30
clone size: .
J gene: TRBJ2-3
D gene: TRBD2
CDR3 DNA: TGTGCCTGGACGGCTTTTCGACTAGCGCGGGCAGATACGCAGTATTTT
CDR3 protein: CAWTAFRLARADTQYF

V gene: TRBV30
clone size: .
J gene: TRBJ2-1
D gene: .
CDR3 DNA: TGTGCCTGGAGTTTCCTTGGACTAGGGGGGGAGCAGTTCTTC
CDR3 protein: CAWSFLGLGGEQFF

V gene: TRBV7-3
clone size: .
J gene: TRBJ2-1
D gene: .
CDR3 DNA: TGTGCCAGCAGCCCCCGATCAGGGGGAGGAGAGCAGTTCTTC
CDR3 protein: CASSPRSGGGEQFF

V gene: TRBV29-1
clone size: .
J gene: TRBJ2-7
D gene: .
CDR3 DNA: TGCAGCGTGATGGCGAACAGGGGACTGGCCTACGAGCAGTACTTC
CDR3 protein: CSVMANRGLAYEQYF

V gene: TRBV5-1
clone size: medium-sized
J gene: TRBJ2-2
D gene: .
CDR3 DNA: TGCGCCAGCAGCCGTCGAGGCCCCCAGGGTGGGGACACCGGGGAGCTGTTTTTT
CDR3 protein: CASSRRGPQGGDTGELFF

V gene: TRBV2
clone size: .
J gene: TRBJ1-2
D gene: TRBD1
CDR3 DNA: TGTGCCAGTGCGGGACAGGCTATAGAGGTGTCTGGCTACACCTTC
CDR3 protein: CASAGQAIEVSGYTF

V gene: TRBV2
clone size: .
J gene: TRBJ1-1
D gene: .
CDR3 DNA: TGTGCCAGCAGTGATCAGGGTGCGGGATTGCCTGAAGCTTTCTTT
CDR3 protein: CASSDQGAGLPEAFF

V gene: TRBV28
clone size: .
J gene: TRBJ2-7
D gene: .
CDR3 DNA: TGTGCCAGCAGTCCCTGTGAAGAGCGGTACTTC
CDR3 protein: CASSPCEERYF

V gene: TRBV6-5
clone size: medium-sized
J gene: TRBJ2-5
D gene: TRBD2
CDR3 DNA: TGTGCCAGCAGTTACTCGACTAGCGGGAGGGAGACCCAGTACTTC
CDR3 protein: CASSYSTSGRETQYF

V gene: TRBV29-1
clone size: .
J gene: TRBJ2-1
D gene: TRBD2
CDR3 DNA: TGCAGCGTTACCCGGACTAGCGGGAACTACAATGAGCGGTTCTTC
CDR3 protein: CSVTRTSGNYNERFF

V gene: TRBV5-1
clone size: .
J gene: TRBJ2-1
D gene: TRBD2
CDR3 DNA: TGCGCCAGCAGCTTGGAGCAGCGGGGGGTCAATGAGCAGTTCTTC
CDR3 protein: CASSLEQRGVNEQFF

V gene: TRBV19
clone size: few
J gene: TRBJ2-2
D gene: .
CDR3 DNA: TGTGCCAGTAGTATCGGTCGTACCGGGGAGCTGTTTTTT
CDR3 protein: CASSIGRTGELFF

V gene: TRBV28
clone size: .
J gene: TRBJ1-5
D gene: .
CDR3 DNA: TGTGCCAGCACCCAAGTCGGGACATGGGTCCAGCCCCAGCATTTT
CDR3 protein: CASTQVGTWVQPQHF

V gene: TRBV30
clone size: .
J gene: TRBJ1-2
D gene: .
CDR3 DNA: TGTGCCTGGAGTCATGGGGCAGCGCGGGAATATGGCTACACCTTC
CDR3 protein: CAWSHGAAREYGYTF

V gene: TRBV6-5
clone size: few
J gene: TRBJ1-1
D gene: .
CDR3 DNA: TGTGCCAGCAGCGCAATCAGGGGAGCGACTGAAGCTTTCTTT
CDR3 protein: CASSAIRGATEAFF

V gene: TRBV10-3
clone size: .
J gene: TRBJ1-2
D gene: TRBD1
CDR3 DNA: TGTGCCATCAGTGAGGGGGGACAGGGCAACGATGGCTACACCTTC
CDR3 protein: CAISEGGQGNDGYTF

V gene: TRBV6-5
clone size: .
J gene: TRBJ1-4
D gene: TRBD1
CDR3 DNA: TGTGCCAGCAGCTACGACAGGGTCAGTGATTATGAAAAACTGTTTTTT
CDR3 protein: CASSYDRVSDYEKLFF

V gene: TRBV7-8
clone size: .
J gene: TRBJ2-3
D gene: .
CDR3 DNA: TGTGCCAGCGGTCGCGCGGCAGCCACTAGCACAGATACGCAGTATTTT
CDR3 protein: CASGRAAATSTDTQYF

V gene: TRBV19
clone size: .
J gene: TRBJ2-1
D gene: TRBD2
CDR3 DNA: TGTGCCAGTAGTGGATCTCGGGGCGGGAGGGCCTACAATGAGCAGTTCTTC
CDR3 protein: CASSGSRGGRAYNEQFF

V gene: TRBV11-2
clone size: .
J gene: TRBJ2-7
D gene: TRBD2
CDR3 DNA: TGTGCCTGCTCGGGGGGATCCTACGAGCAGTACTTC
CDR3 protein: CACSGGSYEQYF

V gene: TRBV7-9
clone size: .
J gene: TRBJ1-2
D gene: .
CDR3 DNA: TGTGCCAGCAGCTTGGAGGGGAGTGGCTACACCTTC
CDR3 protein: CASSLEGSGYTF

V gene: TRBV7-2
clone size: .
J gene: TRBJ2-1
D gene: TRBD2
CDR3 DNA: TGTGCCAGCAGCTTACTAGCGGGAGGAACGTATGAGCAGTTCTTC
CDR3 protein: CASSLLAGGTYEQFF

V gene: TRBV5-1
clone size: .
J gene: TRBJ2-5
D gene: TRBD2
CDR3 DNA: TGCGCCAGCAGCTTCCAAAGACTAGCGGGAGTGGAGACCCAGTACTTC
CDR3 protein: CASSFQRLAGVETQYF

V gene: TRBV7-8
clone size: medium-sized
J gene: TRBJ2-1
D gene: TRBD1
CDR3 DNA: TGTGCCAGCAGCTCAAGACAGGGCCCCTCCAATGAGCAGTTCTTC
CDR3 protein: CASSSRQGPSNEQFF

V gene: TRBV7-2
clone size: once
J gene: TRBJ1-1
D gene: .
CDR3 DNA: TGTGCCAGCAGCTTAAATACGGGGAACACTGAAGCTTTCTTT
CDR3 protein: CASSLNTGNTEAFF

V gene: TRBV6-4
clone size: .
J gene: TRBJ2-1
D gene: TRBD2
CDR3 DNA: TGTGCCAGCAGCGGGTTACTAGCGGACAATGAGCAGTTCTTC
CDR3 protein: CASSGLLADNEQFF

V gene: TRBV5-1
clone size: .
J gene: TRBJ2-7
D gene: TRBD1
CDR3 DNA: TGCGCCAGCAGCATACAGGGGGCCCCCGACGAGCAGTACTTC
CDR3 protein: CASSIQGAPDEQYF

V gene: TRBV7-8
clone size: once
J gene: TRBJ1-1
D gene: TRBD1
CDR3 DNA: TGTGCCAGCACCTCCCTGGACAGGGGGCCGGGCACTGAAGCTTTCTTT
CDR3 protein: CASTSLDRGPGTEAFF

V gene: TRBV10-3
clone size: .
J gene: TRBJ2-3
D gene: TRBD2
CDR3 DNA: TGTGCCATCAGTGAGACTAGCGGGAGCACAGATACGCAGTATTTT
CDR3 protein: CAISETSGSTDTQYF

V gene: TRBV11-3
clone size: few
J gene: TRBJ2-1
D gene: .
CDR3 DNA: TGTGCCAGCAGCCTTCGTAGCGGAAACTACAATGAGCAGTTCTTC
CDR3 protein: CASSLRSGNYNEQFF

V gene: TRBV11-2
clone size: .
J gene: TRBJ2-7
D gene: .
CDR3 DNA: TGTGCCAGCAGCTCGGGACACCAAGGCGAGCAGTACTTC
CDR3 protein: CASSSGHQGEQYF

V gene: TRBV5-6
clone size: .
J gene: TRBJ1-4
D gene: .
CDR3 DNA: TGTGCCAGCAGCTTGGCCCGGGGTTTCGGAACTAATGAAAAACTGTTTTTT
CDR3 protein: CASSLARGFGTNEKLFF

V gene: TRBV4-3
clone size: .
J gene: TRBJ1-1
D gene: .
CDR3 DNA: TGCGCCAGCAGCCAGGAAGGTGGGACAACGAACACTGAAGCTTTCTTT
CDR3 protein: CASSQEGGTTNTEAFF

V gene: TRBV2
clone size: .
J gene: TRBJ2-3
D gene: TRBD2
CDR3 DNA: TGTGCCAGCAGTACCGGGACTAGGACAGATACGCAGTATTTT
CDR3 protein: CASSTGTRTDTQYF

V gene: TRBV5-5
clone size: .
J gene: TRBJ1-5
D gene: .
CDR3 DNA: TGTGCCAGCAGCTTGATAGCGTCGGGAGTTGGCAATCAGCCCCAGCATTTT
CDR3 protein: CASSLIASGVGNQPQHF

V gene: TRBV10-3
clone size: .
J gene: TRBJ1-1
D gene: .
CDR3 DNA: TGTGCCATCAGTCCAGGGATGGGAACTGAAGCTTTCTTT
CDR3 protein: CAISPGMGTEAFF